The 32 T cell receptor beta chains in this list originate from one sample, sequenced in a study of siplizumab effects on memory and regulatory T cells. Repertoires were generated with immunoSEQ multiplex PCR, while TCRdb's copy carries only in-frame clones and drops some. The sample consists of approximately 20,000 clones, about 40% of them appearing once. No antigen has been identified for these receptors. Researchers maintained the mixed lymphocyte reaction cells in coculture at 37°C for more than five days. Sample: CFSE-low (dividing) CD4+ T cells sorted from an allogeneic mixed lymphocyte reaction. The receptors were gathered from a human donor in good health; the cells came from an allogeneic mixed lymphocyte reaction. Some clones in this sample may be carry-over from other donors' samples.

By share of the sample, this clone is medium-sized (0.01 to 0.1%). V gene TRBV4-2 combines with J gene TRBJ2-7; D is unclear. This CDR3 is 13 amino acids long. V lost 2 bases, J lost 4 bases, and 9 bases lay in between. Germline-derived CDR1 and CDR2 are LGHNA and YNFKEQ. CDR3 sequence (DNA): TGTGCCAGCAGCCAATTTAGGGATTACGAGCAGTACTTC. Protein product: CASSQFRDYEQYF.

The V and J genes are TRBV28 and TRBJ1-2; D not resolved. Between the trimmed V and J ends, which lost 7 bases and 3 bases, there was a span of 12 bases. Germline V gives CDR1 MDHEN, CDR2 SYDVKM. This CDR3 is built from 13 residues. CDR3 DNA: TGTGCCAGCAATCTATTGGGGTACTATGGCTACACCTTC. It yields the protein CASNLLGYYGYTF.

This clone has a single count. The V and J genes are TRBV5-4 and TRBJ2-1; the D gene is possibly TRBD1 (6 bases). CDR3 length equals 15 residues. V lost 4 bases and J lost 7, with 18 bases in between. In germline, CDR1 is SGHNT, CDR2 YYREEE (reference sequence). The CDR3 bases are TGTGCCAGCAGCCAAGATTATACAGGGTTGAATGAGCAGTTCTTC. As protein: CASSQDYTGLNEQFF.

This chain uses TRBV6-6 with TRBJ2-1, with D perhaps matching TRBD2 (5 bases). Trimming removed 4 bases at V and 5 bases at J, with 15 bases between. The CDR3 has 15 residues. CDR1 and CDR2 from the germline V gene are MNHNY and SVGAGI (reference sequence). The CDR3 nucleotides read TGTGCCAGCAGTTCCCCTAGCACCGCCCACAATGAGCAGTTCTTC. Its translation is CASSSPSTAHNEQFF.

The genes are TRBV2 and TRBJ1-2; TRBD1 is a possible D gene (5 bases). Between the trimmed V and J ends, which lost 0 bases and 6 bases, there was a span of 14 bases. This CDR3 region has 15 residues. The germline CDR1 and CDR2 sequences are SNHLY and FYNNEI. CDR3 coding DNA: TGTGCCAGCAGTGAAGCCGCGGCAGGGAAACATGGCTACACCTTC. This gives the protein CASSEAAAGKHGYTF.

This clone was found a few times. J is TRBJ2-7 and V is TRBV19; the D gene is possibly TRBD1 (5 bases). This CDR3 is built from 15 residues. Germline CDR1 and CDR2: LNHDA and SQIVND (reference sequence). V was pared by 1 base and J by 3 bases, with 13 bases between. The CDR3 nucleotides are TGTGCCAGTAGTATAGCTCGGACAAAGGTCTACGAGCAGTACTTC. It encodes CASSIARTKVYEQYF.

The chain links TRBV7-9 to TRBJ2-5; D call uncertain. CDR3 length equals 11 residues. Trimming removed 3 bases at V and 5 bases at J, with 4 bases between. Germline V gene sequence: CDR1 SEHNR, CDR2 FQNEAQ (reference sequence). The CDR3 here is CASSFVETQYF. In DNA, the CDR3 is TGTGCCAGCAGCTTCGTGGAGACCCAGTACTTC.

A few counts support this clone. This chain joins TRBV7-9 and TRBJ1-4; the D gene is possibly TRBD1 (5 bases). Trimming took 4 bases from V and 7 from J, leaving 16 bases between them. Per the germline V gene, CDR1 is SEHNR and CDR2 is FQNEAQ (reference sequence). The CDR3 totals 15 residues. The chain's CDR3 is CASSSVGGFGEKLFF. DNA of the CDR3: TGTGCCAGCAGCTCCGTTGGGGGGTTCGGTGAAAAACTGTTTTTT.

The chain joins TRBV29-1 to TRBJ1-4; no clear D. CDR1 and CDR2 (germline): SQVTM, ANQGSEA. This CDR3 contains 13 residues. The V and J ends lost 4 bases and 3 bases respectively, with 9 bases between them. In DNA, the CDR3 is TGCAGCGTTGGGGCCAGCCCTAATGAAAAACTGTTTTTT. It yields the protein CSVGASPNEKLFF.

This clone was observed a few times. The chain uses TRBV6-5 and TRBJ2-7; D not certain. The CDR3 spans 14 residues. V lost 6 bases, J lost 3 bases, and 15 bases lay in between. Germline V lookup: CDR1 MNHEY, CDR2 SVGAGI. In DNA form, the CDR3 reads TGTGCCAGCAGGCTTGACTTTCGCCTCTACGAGCAGTACTTC. Translation: CASRLDFRLYEQYF.

This clone was seen a few times. The V gene is TRBV11-2, the J gene TRBJ1-2; weak D call: TRBD1 (6 bases). The germline CDR1 and CDR2 sequences are SGHAT and FQNNGV. Between the trimmed V and J ends, which lost 4 bases and 2 bases, there was a span of 11 bases. The CDR3 totals 14 residues. The CDR3 DNA reads as TGTGCCAGCAGCTCCAAACAGGGCAACTATGGCTACACCTTC. Translation gives CASSSKQGNYGYTF.

The genes are TRBV6-1 and TRBJ1-5, with D possibly TRBD1 on 6 matching bases. This CDR3 contains 12 residues. Germline loops: CDR1 MNHNS, CDR2 SASEGT. The V and J ends lost 7 bases and 4 bases respectively, with 8 bases between them. The CDR3 loop reads CASTGTNQPQHF. The CDR3 DNA reads as TGTGCCAGCACCGGGACAAATCAGCCCCAGCATTTT.

This clone was detected only once. Other nucleotide sequences from this sample produce the same CDR3. CDR3 DNA sequence: TGTGCCAGCAGCACAAGGACTAGCGGAACTTATGAGCAGTACTTC. Protein: CASSTRTSGTYEQYF. The rearrangement uses TRBV11-2 and TRBJ2-7, with TRBD2 identical over 10 bases. The CDR3 consists of 15 residues. Germline CDR1 SGHAT, CDR2 FQNNGV. J gave up 7 bases and V 5 bases, and 11 bases lay outside the gene matches.

The chain's CDR3 is CARKTRRSTDTQYF. The CDR3, as DNA: TGTGCCAGAAAGACTCGCCGAAGCACAGATACGCAGTATTTT. The gene calls are TRBV2 and TRBJ2-3; D unresolved. This CDR3 has 14 residues. Between the trimmed V and J ends, which lost 9 bases and 0 bases, there was a span of 13 bases. Germline V gene data show CDR1 as SNHLY and CDR2 as FYNNEI. The entire variable domain, with the rest obtained from reference TRBV2 and TRBJ2-3, is as follows: EPEVTQTPSHQVTQMGQEVILRCVPISNHLYFYWYRQILGQKVEFLVSFYNNEISEKSEIFDDQFSVERPDGSNFTLKIRSTKLEDSAMYFCARKTRRSTDTQYFGPGTRLTVL.

With regard to this clone: An end of the junction differs from the germline gene, which may be a read error. V and J are TRBV5-1 and TRBJ1-1; possible D gene TRBD1, 5 bases. This CDR3 has 14 residues. Per germline, CDR1 SGHRS and CDR2 YFSETQ. The CDR3 reads CVSSPVGGNTEAFF. CDR3 coding DNA: TGCGTCAGCAGCCCGGTGGGGGGGAACACTGAAGCTTTCTTT.

This clone was detected once. This chain joins TRBV7-9 and TRBJ2-5; 9 nucleotides line up with TRBD1. CDR1 is SEHNR and CDR2 is FQNEAQ in the germline V gene (reference sequence). The CDR3 has 15 residues. V gave up 3 bases and J gave up 4 bases; unmatched junction bases: 6. The CDR3 loop is CASSLGQGIGETQYF. For the CDR3, the DNA is TGTGCCAGCAGCTTGGGACAGGGTATAGGAGAGACCCAGTACTTC.

This clone was detected only a few times. V is TRBV10-3 and J is TRBJ2-7; 12 positions match TRBD2. The length of the CDR3 is 16 residues. CDR1 is ENHRY, CDR2 SYGVKD, per germline. V shed 7 bases, J shed 12 bases, and the junction held 19 bases outside the gene matches. CDR3 sequence reads: CAINDSGTSGRRYLYF. CDR3 coding DNA: TGTGCCATCAACGATTCGGGGACTAGCGGGCGAAGATACTTGTACTTC.

The chain joins TRBV10-3 to TRBJ1-6; unclear D gene. CDR1 and CDR2 from the germline V gene are ENHRY and SYGVKD. V was cut by 0 bases and J by 7 bases, with 10 bases left in between. The CDR3 spans 15 residues. The CDR3 DNA follows: TGTGCCATCAGTGAGTCACCAGATTTGAATTCACCCCTCCACTTT. Encoded protein: CAISESPDLNSPLHF.

This clone was seen more than once but under ten times. The rearrangement links TRBV4-2 to TRBJ2-1, with 7 bases that match TRBD2. Germline CDR1 LGHNA, CDR2 YNFKEQ. V shed 2 bases and J 7 bases; nucleotides not matched to a gene: 8. This CDR3 has 15 residues. The CDR3 coding sequence is TGTGCCAGCAGCCAAAAGCGGGAAAGTTTTAATGAGCAGTTCTTC. It yields the protein CASSQKRESFNEQFF.

The chain uses TRBV2 and TRBJ2-5; 10 positions match TRBD1. Germline values: CDR1 SNHLY, CDR2 FYNNEI. Unmatched junction bases numbered 3, after V lost 6 bases and J lost 5 bases. CDR3 length: 13 residues. As DNA, the CDR3 is TGTGCCAGCAGGAGGACAGGGGGGGAGACCCAGTACTTC. Its protein product is CASRRTGGETQYF.

The rearrangement joins TRBV18 to TRBJ1-1; perhaps TRBD1 as D (5 bases). Germline V gene lookup returns CDR1 KGHSH and CDR2 LQKENI. Trimming stripped 4 bases from V and 1 base from J, with 10 bases between. CDR3 size: 14 residues. This chain's CDR3 is CASSLGTTNTEAFF. DNA of the CDR3: TGTGCCAGCTCACTGGGGACGACGAACACTGAAGCTTTCTTT. Full variable domain (missing parts from reference TRBV18 and TRBJ1-1): NAGVMQNPRHLVRRRGQEARLRCSPMKGHSHVYWYRQLPEEGLKFMVYLQKENIIDESGMPKERFSAEFPKEGPSILRIQQVVRGDSAAYFCASSLGTTNTEAFFGQGTRLTVV.

The V and J genes are TRBV2 and TRBJ1-5, with TRBD1 matching over 7 bases. The germline V gene encodes CDR1 SNHLY and CDR2 FYNNEI. CDR3 length equals 14 residues. Trimming cost V 6 bases and J 2 bases; bases outside gene matches: 4. CDR3 in DNA: TGTGCCAGCAGCGCTGACAGGGGCAATCAGCCCCAGCATTTT. The encoded protein is CASSADRGNQPQHF.

The chain carries TRBV6-5 and TRBJ1-1; D unresolved. There are 12 residues in the CDR3. The V gene lost 0 bases and the J gene lost 8 bases, with 7 bases spanning the gap. The germline V gene encodes CDR1 MNHEY and CDR2 SVGAGI. CDR3 in amino acids: CASSYSTVEAFF. Written as DNA, the CDR3 is TGTGCCAGCAGTTACTCTACGGTCGAAGCTTTCTTT.

The chain carries TRBV11-2 and TRBJ1-1, with no clear D. This CDR3 contains 15 residues. Germline loops: CDR1 SGHAT, CDR2 FQNNGV. V was clipped by 7 bases and J by 0 bases, with 15 bases between them. The CDR3 bases are TGTGCCAGCACCAACCCCCAGCGTTTGAACACTGAAGCTTTCTTT. This encodes CASTNPQRLNTEAFF.

The table lists this clone with many counts. CDR3 in amino acids: CASSAELNQPQHF. In nucleotides, the CDR3 is TGTGCCAGCAGTGCAGAGCTCAATCAGCCCCAGCATTTT. The chain joins TRBV6-1 to TRBJ1-5; no definite D call. Germline CDR1 MNHNS, CDR2 SASEGT. V lost 4 bases and J 3 bases, leaving 7 bases between the germline ends. The CDR3 has 13 amino acids.

By sample fraction, this clone is medium-sized. The V gene is TRBV7-3, the J gene TRBJ2-1; 9 nucleotides align to TRBD2. Germline V gene lookup returns CDR1 SGHTA and CDR2 FQGTGA. V lost 3 bases and J lost 5; bases outside the gene matches: 2. The CDR3 runs to 14 residues. CDR3 nucleotide sequence: TGTGCCAGCAGCTTCTCTAGCGGGAACAATGAGCAGTTCTTC. Amino acids: CASSFSSGNNEQFF. The whole variable domain, remainder taken from reference TRBV7-3 and TRBJ2-1, is GAGVSQTPSNKVTEKGKYVELRCDPISGHTALYWYRQSLGQGPEFLIYFQGTGAADDSGLPNDRFFAVRPEGSVSTLKIQRTERGDSAVYLCASSFSSGNNEQFFGPGTRLTVL.

This chain joins TRBV11-2 and TRBJ1-6; 7 nucleotides line up with TRBD1. The CDR3 length is 14 residues. CDR1 and CDR2 (germline): SGHAT, FQNNGV. Losses at the gene ends were 5 bases for V and 9 bases for J; bases not matched to a gene: 7. CDR3 sequence: CASSPTGLGSPLHF. The CDR3 nucleotides read TGTGCCAGCAGCCCGACAGGGCTGGGTTCACCCCTCCACTTT. Using reference TRBV11-2 and TRBJ1-6 for the parts outside the CDR3, the full variable domain is EAGVAQSPRYKIIEKRQSVAFWCNPISGHATLYWYQQILGQGPKLLIQFQNNGVVDDSQLPKDRFSAERLKGVDSTLKIQPAKLEDSAVYLCASSPTGLGSPLHFGNGTRLTVT.

Relative to its sample, this clone is medium-sized (0.01 to 0.1%). The rearrangement uses TRBV20-1 and TRBJ2-5, with a tentative D call TRBD2 (5 bases). This CDR3 comprises 10 residues. Trimming pared 5 bases from V and 7 bases from J, leaving 8 bases between. The V gene's germline CDR1 is DFQATT and CDR2 SNEGSKA (reference sequence). The CDR3 DNA follows: TGCAGTGCTTACGCGGGGACCCAGTACTTC. The encoded protein is CSAYAGTQYF.

The rearrangement joins TRBV18 to TRBJ1-1; D might be TRBD1 (5 bases). The V and J ends lost 6 bases and 1 base respectively, with 15 bases between them. This CDR3 is built from 15 residues. Germline loops: CDR1 KGHSH, CDR2 LQKENI. The CDR3, as DNA: TGTGCCAGCTCGCTATGGGGACTCTCGAACACTGAAGCTTTCTTT. Protein sequence: CASSLWGLSNTEAFF. The whole variable domain, remainder taken from reference TRBV18 and TRBJ1-1, is NAGVMQNPRHLVRRRGQEARLRCSPMKGHSHVYWYRQLPEEGLKFMVYLQKENIIDESGMPKERFSAEFPKEGPSILRIQQVVRGDSAAYFCASSLWGLSNTEAFFGQGTRLTVV.

The genes are TRBV18 and TRBJ2-5; no clear D. The tail of the sequence fits TRBJ2-7 better, so the J call may be wrong. Germline values: CDR1 KGHSH, CDR2 LQKENI. The length of the CDR3 is 15 residues. The CDR3 spells CASSSTLLPPHEQYF. The CDR3 bases are TGTGCCAGCTCATCGACACTCTTACCGCCCCACGAGCAGTACTTC.

The chain combines TRBV14 with TRBJ1-6; tentative D call: TRBD1 (6 bases). V was shortened by 0 bases and J by 10 bases, with 13 bases between the two germline ends. The CDR3 has 15 amino acids. CDR1 and CDR2 (germline): SGHDN, FVKESK. This chain's CDR3 is CASSQETGGLSPLHF. In DNA, the CDR3 is TGTGCCAGCAGCCAAGAGACAGGCGGGTTGTCACCCCTCCACTTT. The full variable domain, rest sourced from reference TRBV14 and TRBJ1-6, is EAGVTQFPSHSVIEKGQTVTLRCDPISGHDNLYWYRRVMGKEIKFLLHFVKESKQDESGMPNNRFLAERTGGTYSTLKVQPAELEDSGVYFCASSQETGGLSPLHFGNGTRLTVT.

The rearrangement joins TRBV7-3 to TRBJ2-1, with TRBD2 identical over 8 bases. The germline CDR1 and CDR2 sequences are SGHTA and FQGTGA. The CDR3 totals 15 residues. V was pared by 0 bases and J by 6 bases, with 4 bases of the junction left unmatched. The CDR3 bases are TGTGCCAGCAGCTTAACGCCCGCGGGGGGCAATGAGCAGTTCTTC. This sequence encodes CASSLTPAGGNEQFF. Looking up the rest from reference TRBV7-3 and TRBJ2-1 gives the full variable domain: GAGVSQTPSNKVTEKGKYVELRCDPISGHTALYWYRQSLGQGPEFLIYFQGTGAADDSGLPNDRFFAVRPEGSVSTLKIQRTERGDSAVYLCASSLTPAGGNEQFFGPGTRLTVL.